This T cell receptor beta chain was profiled in a study of T-cell memory formation after mild COVID-19. The overall study: TCR clusters were largely donor specific.

This clonotype has more than one count but fewer than ten. What it binds is unknown. The germline V gene has CDR1 SGHRS and CDR2 YFSETQ. This CDR3 is built from 13 residues. The ends were cut back, 1 base at V and 4 bases at J, with 8 bases in the middle. Findings and limits, study-wide: Pre-infection memory carried some responding clones, suggesting that cross-reactive memory joined.

Constant-segment-primed 5'RACE gave TCR alpha and TCR beta cDNA libraries with sample barcodes and UMIs. TCRdb reprocessed the 5' RACE reads via MiXCR and lists one record per CDR3 protein. The sample has about 500,000 distinct CDR3 sequences; roughly 20% are singletons. The rearrangement joins TRBV5-1 to TRBJ1-1, with D unresolved. Sequenced material: PBMCs or a T cell subset sorted from them (not recorded which). This TCR was sampled from an adult woman who had mild COVID-19 (a few samples of this study predate the infection). Cell type and time point are not known. CDR3 nucleotide sequence: TGCGCCAGCAGCTTGTTGTGGGGCACTGAAGCTTTCTTT. Translation gives CASSLLWGTEAFF.